These 8 T cell receptor beta chains were sequenced from one sample in a study of T cell repertoires in cytomegalovirus infection. No cognate antigen is known for these TCRs. TCRdb itself ran the reads through MiXCR, one entry per CDR3 protein. The sample contains approximately 470,000 distinct CDR3 sequences, approximately 42% of which appear only once. Sample: cultured PBMCs, taken from culture after CMV antigen stimulation. The receptors come from a human donor in good health (CMV status not recorded). Some clones in this sample may be carry-over from other donors' samples.

This clonotype was recorded a few times. The chain employs TRBV11-3 and TRBJ2-2, with D uncertain. The CDR3 has 15 residues. Trimming stripped 3 bases from V and 1 base from J, with 9 bases between. Germline values: CDR1 SGHNT, CDR2 YENEEA. CDR3 sequence reads: CASSLNTMNTGELFF. CDR3 coding DNA: TGTGCCAGCAGCTTGAACACAATGAACACCGGGGAGCTGTTTTTT. Variable domain in full (rest from reference TRBV11-3 and TRBJ2-2): EAGVVQSPRYKIIEKKQPVAFWCNPISGHNTLYWYLQNLGQGPELLIRYENEEAVDDSQLPKDRFSAERLKGVDSTLKIQPAELGDSAVYLCASSLNTMNTGELFFGEGSRLTVL.

V is TRBV5-1 and J is TRBJ2-4; D perhaps matches TRBD2 (6 bases). With 1 base removed from V and 6 bases from J, the gap between germline ends came to 17 bases. CDR1 is SGHRS and CDR2 is YFSETQ in the germline V gene. This CDR3 has 16 residues. The CDR3 DNA reads as TGCGCCAGCAGCTTGCGGGGTGGACTATCCGGAAACATTCAGTACTTC. This codes for CASSLRGGLSGNIQYF.

The rearrangement links TRBV6-6 to TRBJ2-2; 10 nucleotides agree with TRBD1. The V gene end was trimmed by 6 bases and the J gene end by 5 bases; junction bases not matched to a gene: 12. The germline V gene encodes CDR1 MNHNY and CDR2 SVGAGI (reference sequence). The CDR3 sequence is 17 residues long. The CDR3 nucleotides are TGTGCCAGCAGCGATAGGGGACAGGGGATTATAACCGGGGAGCTGTTTTTT. It codes for CASSDRGQGIITGELFF.

Many counts were recorded for this clonotype. J is TRBJ2-1 and V is TRBV7-2; TRBD2 is a possible D gene (6 bases). CDR3 length equals 13 residues. Germline CDR1 and CDR2: SGHTA and FQGNSA. V dropped 3 bases and J dropped 9 bases, with 12 bases sitting between them. CDR3 in DNA: TGTGCCAGCAGCTTCGAAACTAGCACTGAGCAGTTCTTC. Encoded protein: CASSFETSTEQFF.

The rearrangement uses TRBV10-3 and TRBJ2-1, with 9 bases lining up with TRBD2. CDR3 length: 13 amino acids. Germline V lookup: CDR1 ENHRY, CDR2 SYGVKD. V lost 8 bases to trimming and J lost 7 bases; unmatched junction nucleotides: 6. The CDR3 here is CAIGSGSGNEQFF. CDR3 DNA: TGTGCCATCGGTAGCGGGAGTGGGAATGAGCAGTTCTTC.

The rearrangement joins TRBV7-2 to TRBJ2-5, with D hard to call. Germline loops: CDR1 SGHTA, CDR2 FQGNSA. Trimming removed 4 bases at V and 3 bases at J, with 12 bases between. The CDR3 runs 14 residues. CDR3 DNA sequence: TGTGCCAGCAGCTCCTTCGGCGCGGAAGAGACCCAGTACTTC. This encodes CASSSFGAEETQYF. Variable domain in full (rest from reference TRBV7-2 and TRBJ2-5): GAGVSQSPSNKVTEKGKDVELRCDPISGHTALYWYRQSLGQGLEFLIYFQGNSAPDKSGLPSDRFSAERTGGSVSTLTIQRTQQEDSAVYLCASSSFGAEETQYFGPGTRLLVL.

V is TRBV6-1 and J is TRBJ1-6; the match to TRBD1 covers 10 bases. CDR1 is MNHNS, CDR2 SASEGT, per germline. J gave up 6 bases and V 6 bases, and 11 bases lay outside the gene matches. The CDR3 has 17 residues. The CDR3 spells CASSQRVGQGVNSPLHF. For the CDR3, the DNA is TGTGCCAGCAGCCAAAGGGTCGGACAGGGGGTTAATTCACCCCTCCACTTT.

V is TRBV19 and J is TRBJ2-6; D remains unclear. Trimming pared 6 bases from V and 0 bases from J, leaving 12 bases between. CDR1 and CDR2 (germline): LNHDA, SQIVND (reference sequence). The CDR3 is made up of 16 amino acids. The CDR3 DNA follows: TGTGCCAGTAGCCCCCGTCGAGGCTCTGGGGCCAACGTCCTGACTTTC. Protein sequence: CASSPRRGSGANVLTF.